The sequence of this T cell receptor beta chain was determined in a study of T-cell reconstitution after alpha-beta-depleted transplantation in children. This CDR3 is 16 amino acids long. Germline V CDR1 and CDR2: SGHRS, YFSETQ. V lost 2 bases to trimming and J lost 1 base; unmatched junction nucleotides: 6. The library targeted TCRbeta and was prepared with unique molecular identifiers. TCRdb ran MiXCR on the PCR reads and lists one entry per CDR3 protein. The sample carries some 500,000 distinct CDR3 sequences, about 33% recorded once. This clonotype was found once. The chain employs TRBV5-1 and TRBJ2-5; 9 bases fit TRBD2. This receptor was identified in a human donor who donated a stem cell graft to a child with aplastic anemia. The input for sequencing was PBMCs from the stem cell graft donor, taken from the stem cell graft. CDR3 sequence reads: CASSFSSGGFQETQYF. The CDR3 nucleotides read TGCGCCAGCAGCTTTAGTAGCGGGGGCTTCCAAGAGACCCAGTACTTC.